Following are 2 T cell receptor beta chains from one sample sequenced in a study of PD-L1 blockade in urothelial cancer (dated by TCRdb to about 2017). Receptor libraries were prepared by the immunoSEQ multiplex PCR assay. TCRdb obtained this table from immuneACCESS and retained in-frame rearrangements with V and J assigned. These tables miss some clones; where compared with another copy, unresolved V genes account for less than half of the shortfall, and the remainder is unexplained. This sample holds 25,000 to 35,000 clones; roughly 86% were observed only once. The top ten clonotypes cover 1.5% to 2% of the sample. Sequences were derived from PBMCs, sampled around atezolizumab (anti-PD-L1) treatment. These receptors came from a man aged 50 to 60 with urothelial cancer.

The chain carries TRBV6-1 and TRBJ1-2; D might be TRBD1 (6 bases). CDR3 length: 13 residues. The germline CDR1 and CDR2 sequences are MNHNS and SASEGT. V was shortened by 7 bases and J by 8 bases, with 17 bases between the two germline ends. The CDR3: CASKEDSTQGYTF. Here the CDR3 DNA reads TGTGCCAGCAAAGAGGACAGTACGCAAGGCTACACCTTC.

J is TRBJ2-1 and V is TRBV10-1; TRBD2 matches at 14 bases. CDR1 and CDR2 (germline): WNHNN, SYGVQD (reference sequence). V lost 8 bases and J lost 8; bases outside the gene matches: 11. This CDR3 spans 16 amino acids. CDR3 residues: CASSPGTSGSLDEQFF. The DNA for the CDR3 is TGCGCCAGCTCCCCAGGGACTAGCGGGAGTTTGGATGAGCAGTTCTTC.